The 10 T cell receptor beta chains given below trace back to one sample, sequenced in a study of blood T cell repertoires in COVID-19. Profiled with immunoSEQ multiplex PCR; TCRdb holds only in-frame clones, not every one. The sample contains about 160,000 clones, about 80% of which appear only once. The sample was peripheral blood. The source of these receptors is a woman between 35 and 50 years old with COVID-19, enrolled during active disease.

The rearrangement uses TRBV10-3 and TRBJ2-1, with 11 bases identical to TRBD2. There are 14 residues in the CDR3. Losses at the gene ends were 11 bases for V and 8 bases for J; bases not matched to a gene: 11. Germline V CDR1 and CDR2: ENHRY, SYGVKD. The CDR3 spells CALSLAGGGDEQFF. DNA for the CDR3: TGTGCCCTCTCATTAGCGGGAGGGGGCGATGAGCAGTTCTTC.

CDR3 in amino acids: CASSHRDRAGEKLFF. The CDR3 DNA reads TGCGCCAGCAGCCATCGGGACAGGGCCGGTGAAAAACTGTTTTTT. V usage is TRBV4-1 and J usage is TRBJ1-4, with 9 bases lining up with TRBD1. This CDR3 region has 15 residues. CDR1 MGHRA and CDR2 YSYEKL come from the germline V gene. With 3 bases clipped from V and 7 bases from J, the junction kept 6 bases outside the gene matches.

The gene calls are TRBV3-1 (or the pseudogene TRBV3-2) and TRBJ1-6; D remains ambiguous. Deletions cut 0 bases from V and 14 bases from J, with 8 bases between. The V gene's germline CDR1 is LGHDT and CDR2 YNNKEL (reference sequence). The CDR3 is 12 residues long. The CDR3 DNA follows: TGTGCCAGCAGCCAAGATACCAGATCCCTCCACTTT. Translation gives CASSQDTRSLHF.

This rearrangement joins TRBV6-1 to TRBJ2-1, with D tentatively TRBD2 (6 bases). CDR3 size: 12 residues. Germline CDR1 reads MNHNS; CDR2 reads SASEGT. V was clipped by 3 bases and J by 9 bases, with 9 bases between them. CDR3 nucleotide sequence: TGTGCCAGCAGTGACACTAGCTTTGAGCAGTTCTTC. Residues: CASSDTSFEQFF.

The J gene is TRBJ1-1, the V gene TRBV6-5, with D maybe TRBD1 (6 bases). Germline lookup yields CDR1 MNHEY and CDR2 SVGAGI. Trimming shortened V by 8 bases and J by 3 bases, and 16 bases separated the two germline ends. The CDR3 has 14 residues. This chain's CDR3 is CASYRTDRYTEAFF. CDR3 DNA: TGTGCCAGCTATCGAACGGACAGATACACTGAAGCTTTCTTT.

The chain uses TRBV3-1 (or the pseudogene TRBV3-2) and TRBJ2-5, with 8 bases that match TRBD2. Germline V gene lookup returns CDR1 LGHDT and CDR2 YNNKEL (reference sequence). CDR3 length: 16 residues. V dropped 3 bases and J dropped 8; count of bases not matched to a gene: 14. The CDR3 reads CASSQSIAGRGVTQYF. The CDR3 region has the DNA TGTGCCAGCAGCCAGTCAATAGCGGGACGAGGGGTTACCCAGTACTTC.

This chain uses TRBV3-1 (or the pseudogene TRBV3-2) with TRBJ2-7, with 10 bases matching TRBD2. Germline CDR1 LGHDT, CDR2 YNNKEL (reference sequence). Losses at the gene ends were 0 bases for V and 6 bases for J; bases not matched to a gene: 5. The CDR3 is 15 amino acids. CDR3: CASSQDPSGRGEQYF. CDR3 nucleotide sequence: TGTGCCAGCAGCCAAGATCCTAGCGGGAGAGGCGAGCAGTACTTC.

This sequence joins TRBV6-1 and TRBJ2-1; 8 bases fit TRBD2. Trimming removed 2 bases from V and 0 bases from J; junction bases left unmatched: 9. The CDR3 has 18 amino acids. The germline V gene has CDR1 MNHNS and CDR2 SASEGT. In nucleotides, the CDR3 is TGTGCCAGCAGTGAAATAACTGTTCGGGGGGGCTCCTACAATGAGCAGTTCTTC. This gives the protein CASSEITVRGGSYNEQFF.

This chain uses TRBV7-9 with TRBJ2-3; D is ambiguous. The germline V gene has CDR1 SEHNR and CDR2 FQNEAQ (reference sequence). V was trimmed by 5 bases and J by 4 bases, leaving 13 bases between them. The CDR3 runs to 14 residues. The DNA for the CDR3 is TGTGCCAGCAGCCCCGGTCTTAACCCAGATACGCAGTATTTT. This gives the protein CASSPGLNPDTQYF.

V is TRBV6-5 and J is TRBJ1-2; perhaps TRBD1 as D (6 bases). The V gene's germline CDR1 is MNHEY and CDR2 SVGAGI. Trimming removed 6 bases from V and 7 bases from J, with 21 bases in between. This CDR3 has 15 residues. For the CDR3, the DNA is TGTGCCAGCAGGCCCCCCGGGACATTTGAATCTGGCTACACCTTC. Its translation: CASRPPGTFESGYTF.